This T cell receptor (beta chain) was documented in a study of beta chain features in type 1 diabetes. The CDR3 consists of 13 residues. Germline CDR1 and CDR2: ENHRY and SYGVKD. Trimming cost V 2 bases and J 3 bases, with 7 bases left between them. Every bit of the isolated RNA underwent reverse transcription, so sequencing read expressed TCRB transcripts. Only in-frame clones appear in the TCRdb table, and some are missing; sequencing was by immunoSEQ multiplex PCR. The data contain roughly 230,000 clones, roughly 11% of them singletons. Sorting with CD45RO/CCR7/CD25/CD127/CD95/CD27 yielded naive, central memory, regulatory and stem-like memory CD4+ cells. Turning to this clone: No antigen is known for it.

The study, taken as a whole, reports: There was a moderate but significant shortening of TCRB CDR3s in all four CD4+ subsets of Type 1 diabetes patients.

The sample was naive CD4+ T cells from blood. The V gene is TRBV10-3, the J gene TRBJ2-5; D perhaps matches TRBD2 (6 bases). The receptor's source is a man aged 25 to 40 with type 1 diabetes. In nucleotides, the CDR3 is TGTGCCATCAGTGAGCGGACTAAAGAGACCCAGTACTTC. Encoded protein: CAISERTKETQYF.